This entry lists 25 T cell receptor beta chains sequenced from one sample in a study of T cells in Graves' hyperthyroidism and ophthalmopathy. The investigators amplified TCR beta CDR3 regions from RNA transcripts. The primer set for the first-round RT-PCR of the TCR CDR3 was HTBI. One entry per CDR3 protein, called by TCRdb with MiXCR from the multiplex PCR reads. The table has roughly 710,000 distinct CDR3 sequences, approximately 36% seen once; the top ten hold roughly 30%. Sequencing input: blood. The receptors here all came from a woman between 35 and 50 years old with Graves' hyperthyroidism.

The gene calls are TRBV20-1 and TRBJ1-2; 12 bases line up with TRBD1. Trimming removed 1 base from V and 7 bases from J; junction bases left unmatched: 10. The CDR3 covers 16 residues. CDR1 DFQATT and CDR2 SNEGSKA come from the germline V gene (reference sequence). CDR3 sequence reads: CSARATGTGGAGGYTF. CDR3 in DNA: TGCAGTGCTAGAGCCACCGGGACAGGGGGCGCGGGTGGCTACACCTTC.

The table lists this clonotype with many counts. This chain uses TRBV11-2 with TRBJ2-5; D possibly corresponds to TRBD2 (6 bases). The germline CDR1 and CDR2 sequences are SGHAT and FQNNGV. The V end was cut by 6 bases, the J end by 5 bases, with 16 bases between. The CDR3 runs 14 residues. Here the CDR3 reads CASRSGGVYETQYF. CDR3 bases: TGTGCCAGCAGGTCCGGGGGAGTTTATGAGACCCAGTACTTC.

This CDR3 is CSASGDYSNQPQHF. CDR3 bases: TGCAGTGCTTCAGGGGACTATAGCAATCAGCCCCAGCATTTT. The chain links TRBV20-1 to TRBJ1-5; TRBD1 is a possible D gene (6 bases). V shed 5 bases and J shed 0 bases, with 11 bases lying between them. Germline assignment: CDR1 DFQATT and CDR2 SNEGSKA (reference sequence). The CDR3 is 14 residues long.

This chain uses TRBV20-1 with TRBJ1-2; TRBD1 is a possible D gene (6 bases). The V end lost 6 bases, the J end lost 1 base, and 21 bases lay between the germline ends. CDR3 length: 16 residues. CDR1 DFQATT and CDR2 SNEGSKA come from the germline V gene (reference sequence). The CDR3 DNA reads TGCAGTGCCGGAGGAGGGGTCGGACAGCTTAACTATGGCTACACCTTC. Translating it yields CSAGGGVGQLNYGYTF.

This clonotype was counted ten times or more. The chain combines TRBV10-2 with TRBJ1-1; D remains unclear. Germline CDR1 WSHSY, CDR2 SAAADI. The V end lost 7 bases, the J end lost 0 bases, and 9 bases lay between the germline ends. The CDR3 is 13 residues long. CDR3 DNA sequence: TGCGCCAGCAAAAGGGCCTTGAACACTGAAGCTTTCTTT. This translates into CASKRALNTEAFF.

The chain employs TRBV7-2 and TRBJ2-7, with D perhaps matching TRBD2 (6 bases). The V and J ends lost 1 base and 6 bases respectively, with 7 bases between them. CDR1 is SGHTA, CDR2 FQGNSA, per germline. The CDR3 consists of 12 residues. CDR3 protein: CASSLGRVEQYF. The CDR3 nucleotides are TGTGCCAGCAGCTTAGGGAGGGTCGAGCAGTACTTC.

This clonotype was detected a few times. This sequence joins TRBV7-9 and TRBJ1-4, with a possible D match to TRBD1 (6 bases). Deletions cut 7 bases from V and 1 base from J, with 10 bases between. This CDR3 has 14 residues. Germline-derived CDR1 and CDR2 are SEHNR and FQNEAQ (reference sequence). The CDR3, as DNA: TGTGCCAGCATGAAGGGGGGAACTAATGAAAAACTGTTTTTT. Translated: CASMKGGTNEKLFF.

This clonotype came up a few times. Relative to the germline gene, one junction end is altered; a read error may explain this. DNA of the CDR3: TGCGCCAGCAGCCAAGCGGGCGGGGGGCCCTACGAGCAGTACTTC. Translation gives CASSQAGGGPYEQYF. The J gene is TRBJ2-7, the V gene TRBV7-9; the match to TRBD2 covers 8 bases. There are 15 residues in the CDR3. The germline CDR1 and CDR2 sequences are SEHNR and FQNEAQ (reference sequence). The whole variable domain, remainder taken from reference TRBV7-9 and TRBJ2-7, is DTGVSQNPRHKITKRGQNVTFRCDPISEHNRLYWYRQTLGQGPEFLTYFQNEAQLEKSRLLSDRFSAERPKGSFSTLEIQRTEQGDSAMYLCASSQAGGGPYEQYFGPGTRLTVT.

This clonotype was counted ten times or more. The rearrangement uses TRBV10-3 and TRBJ1-4; D gene ambiguous. V lost 6 bases and J 3 bases, leaving 2 bases between the germline ends. Germline V gives CDR1 ENHRY, CDR2 SYGVKD. CDR3 size: 11 residues. The DNA of the CDR3 is TGTGCCATCAGAGCTAATGAAAAACTGTTTTTT. This translates into CAIRANEKLFF.

This clonotype was detected ten times or more. The chain uses TRBV20-1 and TRBJ1-2; D remains ambiguous. CDR1 is DFQATT, CDR2 SNEGSKA, per germline (reference sequence). Trimming cost V 5 bases and J 7 bases, with 17 bases left between them. CDR3 length: 13 residues. The CDR3 coding sequence is TGCAGTGCTTACCAAGGGTATCCGAGTGGCTACACCTTC. It is translated as CSAYQGYPSGYTF.

The chain couples TRBV2 to TRBJ2-5; maybe TRBD2 (5 bases). Germline V CDR1 and CDR2: SNHLY, FYNNEI. V gave up 6 bases and J gave up 1 base, with 9 bases separating them. CDR3 size: 13 residues. This chain's CDR3 is CASRELGQETQYF. The CDR3 DNA sequence: TGTGCCAGCAGGGAACTAGGCCAAGAGACCCAGTACTTC.

This clonotype was found a few times. The gene calls are TRBV5-6 and TRBJ2-7; a weak D match, TRBD1 (6 bases). With 4 bases removed from V and 0 bases from J, the gap between germline ends came to 17 bases. The germline CDR1 and CDR2 sequences are SGHDT and YYEEEE. The CDR3 has 16 residues. CDR3 in DNA: TGTGCCAGCAGCCCGGGGACATTGAAGAGCTCCTACGAGCAGTACTTC. This codes for CASSPGTLKSSYEQYF.

The V and J genes are TRBV10-3 and TRBJ1-2; D is possibly TRBD1 (5 bases). This CDR3 region has 14 residues. The V and J ends lost 10 bases and 0 bases respectively, with 15 bases between them. Germline V CDR1 and CDR2: ENHRY, SYGVKD. The CDR3 loop reads CASRRTGPNYGYTF. The DNA for the CDR3 is TGTGCCAGCAGAAGGACGGGACCTAACTATGGCTACACCTTC.

This clonotype was seen at least ten times. This chain links TRBV10-3 with TRBJ1-2; D is undetermined. Deletions cut 3 bases from V and 4 bases from J, with 0 bases between. This CDR3 has 10 amino acids. The germline V gene has CDR1 ENHRY and CDR2 SYGVKD. CDR3 DNA: TGTGCCATCAGTGACTATGGCTACACCTTC. Translation gives CAISDYGYTF.

At least ten counts were recorded for this clonotype. The chain uses TRBV10-3 and TRBJ2-7; the match to TRBD2 covers 16 bases. CDR1 and CDR2 from the germline V gene are ENHRY and SYGVKD. The CDR3 is 19 residues long. Losses at the gene ends were 2 bases for V and 6 bases for J; bases not matched to a gene: 13. CDR3 nucleotide sequence: TGTGCCATCAGTGAGCGGGTGGGACTAGCGGGAGGGATGGAGGGCGAGCAGTACTTC. Translating gives CAISERVGLAGGMEGEQYF.

Regarding this clonotype: This may arise from a read error, as a much more abundant clone is one base away. The CDR3 ends on some other residue instead of the conserved phenylalanine or tryptophan, so this is likely a read error. This sequence joins TRBV7-2 and TRBJ1-5, with unresolved D. The CDR3 sequence is 15 residues long. In germline, CDR1 is SGHTA, CDR2 FQGNSA. The V end lost 3 bases, the J end lost 4 bases, and 13 bases lay between the germline ends. For the CDR3, the DNA is TGTGCCAGCAGCTTCGGTTCTCAGAATAATCAGCCCCAGCATTCT. Residues: CASSFGSQNNQPQHS.

Only one count was recorded for this clonotype. Its ends do not fully match the called genes, so a read error is possible. This sequence joins TRBV7-9 and TRBJ2-5, with 8 bases that match TRBD2. Looked up from germline, CDR1 is SEHNR and CDR2 is FQNEAQ (reference sequence). The CDR3 contains 17 residues. The CDR3 nucleotides read TGTGCCAGCAGCTTATCCCGGACTAGCAGATTTCAAGAGACCAAGTACTTC. Protein sequence: CASSLSRTSRFQETKYF.

This clonotype was observed at least ten times. This chain uses TRBV11-2 with TRBJ2-5; tentatively, D is TRBD1 (6 bases). V lost 8 bases and J 2 bases, leaving 15 bases between the germline ends. Per the germline V gene, CDR1 is SGHAT and CDR2 is FQNNGV. The CDR3 loop spans 14 amino acids. CDR3 DNA sequence: TGTGCCAGCGGACACCGAGGACAGCAAGAGACCCAGTACTTC. This sequence encodes CASGHRGQQETQYF.

The chain uses TRBV25-1 and TRBJ2-7; 7 positions agree with TRBD1. The CDR3 has 14 amino acids. The trim removed 8 bases at V and 5 bases at J, leaving 12 bases unmatched. CDR1 and CDR2 from the germline V gene are MGHDK and SYGVNS. The chain's CDR3 is CASGSGQIKHEQYF. The CDR3 DNA follows: TGTGCCAGCGGCTCGGGACAGATTAAACACGAGCAGTACTTC.

The table lists this clonotype with many counts. V usage is TRBV7-9 and J usage is TRBJ1-2, with 8 bases lining up with TRBD1. This CDR3 is built from 13 residues. Trimming at V came to 5 bases and at J to 4 bases, leaving 3 bases not matched to a gene. CDR1 and CDR2 (germline): SEHNR, FQNEAQ (reference sequence). CDR3 sequence reads: CASSGQGIYGYTF. The CDR3 bases are TGTGCCAGCAGCGGACAGGGTATCTATGGCTACACCTTC. The variable domain in full, completed from reference TRBV7-9 and TRBJ1-2, reads DTGVSQNPRHKITKRGQNVTFRCDPISEHNRLYWYRQTLGQGPEFLTYFQNEAQLEKSRLLSDRFSAERPKGSFSTLEIQRTEQGDSAMYLCASSGQGIYGYTFGSGTRLTVV.

J is TRBJ2-1 and V is TRBV7-9, with 8 bases fitting TRBD1. This CDR3 is built from 15 residues. V trimming: 3 bases; J trimming: 3 bases; junction bases outside the gene matches: 4. Germline V gene lookup returns CDR1 SEHNR and CDR2 FQNEAQ (reference sequence). CDR3 nucleotides: TGTGCCAGCAGCTTTCCCGGGACAGGCTACAATGAGCAGTTCTTC. Its protein product is CASSFPGTGYNEQFF.

The V gene is TRBV3-1, the J gene TRBJ1-2; D gene unclear. Trimming removed 0 bases at V and 7 bases at J, with 6 bases between. The germline CDR1 and CDR2 sequences are LGHDT and YNNKEL (reference sequence). There are 12 residues in the CDR3. CDR3 loop: CASSQEYSGYTF. The DNA of the CDR3 is TGTGCCAGCAGCCAAGAGTACAGTGGCTACACCTTC.

This clonotype occurred a few times. The rearrangement uses TRBV28 and TRBJ2-5; D call uncertain. V lost 1 base, J lost 4 bases, and 7 bases lay in between. The germline CDR1 and CDR2 sequences are MDHEN and SYDVKM. This CDR3 region has 13 residues. The CDR3 DNA reads as TGTGCCAGCAGTTTATATAAGGGAGAGACCCAGTACTTC. Amino acids: CASSLYKGETQYF.

The chain links TRBV6-5 to TRBJ1-5; D may be TRBD1 (6 bases). The CDR3 is 16 residues long. Between the trimmed V and J ends, which lost 6 bases and 0 bases, there was a span of 15 bases. Germline V gene data show CDR1 as MNHEY and CDR2 as SVGAGI. CDR3 in amino acids: CASSLKGGISNQPQHF. CDR3 sequence (DNA): TGTGCCAGCAGCCTTAAAGGGGGGATTAGCAATCAGCCCCAGCATTTT.

This clonotype was counted only a few times. The genes are TRBV20-1 and TRBJ1-1; D is undetermined. The V end was cut by 1 base, the J end by 0 bases, with 15 bases between. Germline V gives CDR1 DFQATT, CDR2 SNEGSKA (reference sequence). The CDR3 totals 16 residues. CDR3 DNA: TGCAGTGCTAGAGGGCTCCCCGGCAGCCTGAACACTGAAGCTTTCTTT. It yields the protein CSARGLPGSLNTEAFF.